One and the same sample provided the 17 T cell receptor beta chains below, sequenced in a study of PD-1 blockade in classical Hodgkin lymphoma. No patient escaped relapse after autologous stem cell transplantation, and brentuximab vedotin exposure varied. Method: immunoSEQ multiplex PCR; TCRdb's copy keeps in-frame clones and lacks some. This sample has 20,000 to 30,000 clones; 69% occur once, and the top ten carry roughly 3.4%. The input for sequencing was peripheral blood mononuclear cells (PBMCs), taken at baseline. These receptors all come from a human donor with classical Hodgkin lymphoma.

The CDR3 loop is CASSTGLEEFF. CDR3 DNA sequence: TGTGCCAGTAGTACGGGACTAGAGGAGTTCTTC. This chain connects TRBV19 to TRBJ2-1; the match to TRBD2 covers 8 bases. CDR3 length: 11 amino acids. The ends lost 4 bases at V and 14 bases at J; junction bases unmatched: 4. Germline loops: CDR1 LNHDA, CDR2 SQIVND (reference sequence).

The chain links TRBV7-9 to TRBJ2-7, with 9 bases aligning to TRBD2. The junction had 7 bases not matched to a gene; V was cut back by 5 bases and J by 8 bases. Germline V gene lookup returns CDR1 SEHNR and CDR2 FQNEAQ (reference sequence). The CDR3 length is 13 residues. As DNA, the CDR3 is TGTGCCAGCAGCCAAGCGGGGGGTGGGAAGCAGTACTTC. Translated, it gives CASSQAGGGKQYF.

This chain connects TRBV11-2 to TRBJ2-1; D might be TRBD1 (5 bases). CDR1 SGHAT and CDR2 FQNNGV come from the germline V gene. CDR3 length: 16 amino acids. Trimming left V 0 bases short and J 4 bases short, with 13 bases between. The CDR3 DNA reads TGTGCCAGCAGCTTAGACGGATCAGGGTGGTACAATGAGCAGTTCTTC. As protein: CASSLDGSGWYNEQFF.

Only a few counts were recorded for this clone. The V call is TRBV11-2, the J call TRBJ2-3; 7 nucleotides align to TRBD2. Per the germline V gene, CDR1 is SGHAT and CDR2 is FQNNGV. The V and J ends lost 2 bases and 4 bases, in that order; junction bases with no gene match: 3. The CDR3 covers 14 residues. The CDR3 is CASSLSGGADTQYF. In nucleotides, the CDR3 is TGTGCCAGCAGCTTATCTGGGGGGGCAGATACGCAGTATTTT.

The rearrangement joins TRBV7-9 to TRBJ1-1; 7 bases are shared with TRBD1. CDR3 length: 17 residues. In germline, CDR1 is SEHNR, CDR2 FQNEAQ (reference sequence). Trimming cost V 6 bases and J 2 bases; bases outside gene matches: 15. CDR3: CASRPSGTATLNTEAFF. CDR3 sequence (DNA): TGTGCCAGCAGACCTAGTGGGACAGCTACTTTAAACACTGAAGCTTTCTTT.

This sequence joins TRBV5-5 and TRBJ2-3; TRBD1 matches 7 bases. Trimming at V came to 3 bases and at J to 5 bases, leaving 9 bases not matched to a gene. Germline CDR1 is SGHKS and CDR2 is YYEKEE (reference sequence). CDR3 length equals 15 residues. The CDR3 spells CASSSLTGRGDTQYF. Written as DNA, the CDR3 is TGTGCCAGCAGCTCCCTGACAGGGCGAGGAGATACGCAGTATTTT.

This clone was recorded once. The chain has TRBV27 and TRBJ2-3; D is unclear. Germline V gene lookup returns CDR1 MNHEY and CDR2 SMNVEV (reference sequence). V gave up 3 bases and J gave up 0 bases, with 13 bases separating them. The CDR3 is made up of 16 amino acids. The CDR3 here is CASSFMVETSTDTQYF. CDR3 sequence (DNA): TGTGCCAGCAGTTTCATGGTGGAGACTAGCACAGATACGCAGTATTTT.

The chain couples TRBV4-1 to TRBJ1-5; D not resolved. This CDR3 has 16 residues. Trimming removed 0 bases from V and 6 bases from J, with 15 bases in between. Germline assignment: CDR1 MGHRA and CDR2 YSYEKL. CDR3 sequence reads: CASSQEGSNRVQPQHF. CDR3 nucleotides: TGCGCCAGCAGCCAAGAAGGGTCCAACCGGGTTCAGCCCCAGCATTTT.

The CDR3 sequence is CASSLVEGAAEAFF. CDR3 in DNA: TGCGCCAGCAGCTTGGTTGAGGGGGCGGCTGAAGCTTTCTTT. J is TRBJ1-1 and V is TRBV5-1; 7 bases match TRBD1. The V gene's germline CDR1 is SGHRS and CDR2 YFSETQ. The J segment lost 6 bases and the V segment lost 0 bases, leaving 5 bases of the junction unmatched. This CDR3 is 14 amino acids long.

As concerns this clone: The junction does not match germline at one end; this may be a read error. This chain connects TRBV7-7 to TRBJ2-2; D remains unclear. The germline V gene encodes CDR1 SSHAT and CDR2 FNYEAQ (reference sequence). CDR3 length equals 17 residues. The CDR3 loop is CASSLMLGGQNTGELFF. CDR3 coding DNA: TGTGCTAGCAGCCTAATGCTAGGCGGTCAGAACACCGGGGAGCTGTTTTTT. Together with reference TRBV7-7 and TRBJ2-2, the CDR3 gives the full variable domain: GAGVSQSPRYKVTKRGQDVTLRCDPISSHATLYWYQQALGQGPEFLTYFNYEAQPDKSGLPSDRFSAERPEGSISTLTIQRTEQRDSAMYRCASSLMLGGQNTGELFFGEGSRLTVL.

The CDR3 coding sequence is TGTGCCAGCAGCTTAGATCCCCCGGGGCTAGGTACGCAGTATTTT. It translates to CASSLDPPGLGTQYF. The rearrangement uses TRBV11-2 and TRBJ2-3; D may be TRBD1 or TRBD2 (5 bases each). CDR3 length: 15 amino acids. Looked up from germline, CDR1 is SGHAT and CDR2 is FQNNGV. Trimming took off 0 bases at V and 8 bases at J, with 15 bases between the two ends.

The V and J genes are TRBV7-9 and TRBJ1-1, with D unclear. Trimming removed 3 bases from V and 11 bases from J, with 13 bases in between. This CDR3 is built from 12 residues. The V gene's germline CDR1 is SEHNR and CDR2 FQNEAQ (reference sequence). DNA for the CDR3: TGTGCCAGCAGCTTTATCCGGGAGGACGCTTTCTTT. Its protein is CASSFIREDAFF. Using reference TRBV7-9 and TRBJ1-1 for the parts outside the CDR3, the full variable domain is DTGVSQNPRHKITKRGQNVTFRCDPISEHNRLYWYRQTLGQGPEFLTYFQNEAQLEKSRLLSDRFSAERPKGSFSTLEIQRTEQGDSAMYLCASSFIREDAFFGQGTRLTVV.

The V and J genes are TRBV7-9 and TRBJ2-2, with D possibly matching TRBD2 (6 bases). Germline CDR1 is SEHNR and CDR2 is FQNEAQ (reference sequence). V dropped 6 bases and J dropped 4 bases, with 18 bases sitting between them. The CDR3 loop spans 16 amino acids. The CDR3 coding sequence is TGTGCCAGCAGTCCGGGCGGGGAGAAACTCACCGGGGAGCTGTTTTTT. The encoded protein is CASSPGGEKLTGELFF.

The chain carries TRBV6-6 and TRBJ1-1; D remains ambiguous. V lost 6 bases and J 0 bases, leaving 8 bases between the germline ends. Germline V CDR1 and CDR2: MNHNY, SVGAGI (reference sequence). CDR3 length: 13 residues. CDR3 nucleotide sequence: TGTGCCAGCAGACAGAACATGAACACTGAAGCTTTCTTT. Amino acids: CASRQNMNTEAFF.

This clone was observed a handful of times. The gene calls are TRBV28 and TRBJ2-1; tentatively, D is TRBD1 (7 bases). This CDR3 contains 12 residues. V was cut by 11 bases and J by 3 bases, with 11 bases left in between. CDR1 and CDR2 from the germline V gene are MDHEN and SYDVKM. The CDR3 DNA reads as TGTGCCGGAGGGGGCGGCTACAATGAGCAGTTCTTC. Translating it yields CAGGGGYNEQFF.

V and J are TRBV15 and TRBJ2-1, with D unclear. The CDR3 is 14 residues long. Trimming took off 0 bases at V and 7 bases at J, with 10 bases between the two ends. Germline values: CDR1 LNHNV, CDR2 YYDKDF (reference sequence). The CDR3 spells CATSRDSYGNEQFF. The CDR3 region has the DNA TGTGCCACCAGCAGAGATAGTTATGGGAATGAGCAGTTCTTC.

The chain recombines TRBV29-1 with TRBJ1-1; D is ambiguous. The CDR3 is 12 residues long. The germline V and J ends were trimmed by 4 bases and 3 bases, with 9 bases remaining between them. Germline values: CDR1 SQVTM, CDR2 ANQGSEA. The chain's CDR3 is CSVVAGYTEAFF. As DNA, the CDR3 is TGCAGCGTTGTTGCAGGATACACTGAAGCTTTCTTT.